The 30 T cell receptor beta chains below all came from one sample that was sequenced in a study of blood T cell repertoires in COVID-19. Repertoires were generated with immunoSEQ multiplex PCR, while TCRdb's copy carries only in-frame clones and drops some. This table holds about 380,000 clones, approximately 88% found once. Sequenced sample: peripheral blood. These receptor sequences come from a man aged 35 to 55 with acute or convalescent COVID-19.

The V call is TRBV7-2, the J call TRBJ2-7, with TRBD1 identical over 8 bases. The germline CDR1 and CDR2 sequences are SGHTA and FQGNSA. The CDR3 is 14 residues long. V dropped 1 base and J dropped 4; count of bases not matched to a gene: 3. In DNA, the CDR3 is TGTGCCAGCAGCTTAGTCGGGACAGGTTACGAGCAGTACTTC. This encodes CASSLVGTGYEQYF.

The genes are TRBV29-1 and TRBJ1-2, with 7 bases aligning to TRBD1. Trimming at V came to 5 bases and at J to 8 bases, leaving 8 bases not matched to a gene. The CDR3 consists of 12 residues. Per germline, CDR1 SQVTM and CDR2 ANQGSEA. CDR3 nucleotide sequence: TGCAGCGTTAGGTTAGGGGGCGCGGGCTACACCTTC. Its protein is CSVRLGGAGYTF.

This rearrangement joins TRBV2 to TRBJ2-5; a weak D match, TRBD1 (6 bases). The V gene lost 6 bases and the J gene lost 5 bases, with 10 bases spanning the gap. This CDR3 contains 12 residues. In germline, CDR1 is SNHLY, CDR2 FYNNEI. The CDR3 protein is CASSLQGETQYF. The CDR3 region has the DNA TGTGCCAGCAGCCTACAGGGTGAGACCCAGTACTTC.

This chain links TRBV7-8 with TRBJ2-7; TRBD2 aligns across 9 bases. Germline loops: CDR1 SGHVS, CDR2 FQNEAQ. V shed 10 bases and J 3 bases; nucleotides not matched to a gene: 4. The CDR3 extends over 12 amino acids. As DNA, the CDR3 is TGTGCCACCCAGCGGGAGGTCTACGAGCAGTACTTC. Protein sequence: CATQREVYEQYF.

The V call is TRBV2, the J call TRBJ1-2; D is unclear. The CDR3 extends over 14 amino acids. V was shortened by 6 bases and J by 1 base, with 12 bases between the two germline ends. Germline-derived CDR1 and CDR2 are SNHLY and FYNNEI. This CDR3 reads CASSGGLNNYGYTF. CDR3 bases: TGTGCCAGCAGCGGAGGTTTAAATAACTATGGCTACACCTTC.

The V and J genes are TRBV7-9 and TRBJ2-1; 10 nucleotides align to TRBD1. CDR3 length equals 14 residues. Germline V CDR1 and CDR2: SEHNR, FQNEAQ (reference sequence). J was trimmed by 10 bases and V by 8 bases; bases with no gene match: 11. The DNA for the CDR3 is TGTGCCAGCGGGGACAGGGGCCCATGGGGGGAGCAGTTCTTC. Residues: CASGDRGPWGEQFF.

The CDR3 region is CASSPGAAQHSNQPQHF. For the CDR3, the DNA is TGTGCCAGCAGCCCAGGTGCAGCACAGCATAGCAATCAGCCCCAGCATTTT. This chain links TRBV7-6 with TRBJ1-5, with D unclear. Germline V gives CDR1 SGHVS, CDR2 FNYEAQ. The CDR3 extends over 17 amino acids. The V gene lost 5 bases and the J gene lost 0 bases, with 17 bases spanning the gap.

This chain joins TRBV5-1 and TRBJ2-5, with TRBD2 matching over 10 bases. The CDR3 is made up of 15 amino acids. CDR1 and CDR2 from the germline V gene are SGHRS and YFSETQ. Germline trimming cut 4 bases from V and 6 bases from J; bases unmatched to any gene: 9. This CDR3 reads CASSPGLAPPKTQYF. As DNA, the CDR3 is TGCGCCAGCAGCCCGGGACTAGCGCCTCCGAAGACCCAGTACTTC.

The chain recombines TRBV28 with TRBJ1-1, with TRBD1 matching over 7 bases. The CDR3 runs to 12 residues. The junction had 3 bases not matched to a gene; V was cut back by 3 bases and J by 8 bases. Germline V gene lookup returns CDR1 MDHEN and CDR2 SYDVKM. CDR3 region: CASSFNRGEAFF. In DNA form, the CDR3 reads TGTGCCAGCAGTTTCAACAGGGGAGAAGCTTTCTTT.

The chain couples TRBV10-3 to TRBJ2-5, with D tentatively TRBD2 (7 bases). Germline V gene sequence: CDR1 ENHRY, CDR2 SYGVKD. Trimming left V 0 bases short and J 4 bases short, with 21 bases between. This CDR3 is built from 18 residues. As DNA, the CDR3 is TGTGCCATCAGTGAGTCTCCCGTAGTGGCGGGGGCACGAGAGACCCAGTACTTC. Amino acids: CAISESPVVAGARETQYF.

The chain is built from TRBV27 and TRBJ1-1; tentative D call: TRBD1 (5 bases). The CDR3 contains 14 residues. The V end was cut by 3 bases, the J end by 3 bases, with 11 bases between. Germline-derived CDR1 and CDR2 are MNHEY and SMNVEV (reference sequence). This CDR3 reads CASSLFRGDTEAFF. CDR3 nucleotides: TGTGCCAGCAGTTTGTTCCGGGGGGACACTGAAGCTTTCTTT.

The V and J genes are TRBV28 and TRBJ2-1; 10 bases are a match to TRBD2. V was pared by 6 bases and J by 7 bases, with 6 bases of the junction left unmatched. The germline V gene encodes CDR1 MDHEN and CDR2 SYDVKM. The length of the CDR3 is 14 residues. The CDR3 spells CASSLLAGTNEQFF. The CDR3 bases are TGTGCCAGCAGCCTACTAGCGGGGACTAATGAGCAGTTCTTC.

This clone was seen a few times. This rearrangement joins TRBV6-6 to TRBJ2-1, with 10 bases fitting TRBD2. V shed 4 bases and J 9 bases; nucleotides not matched to a gene: 3. Germline CDR1 is MNHNY and CDR2 is SVGAGI (reference sequence). This CDR3 is built from 13 residues. CDR3 nucleotides: TGTGCCAGCAGTTCTAGCGGGAGAGGTGAGCAGTTCTTC. This codes for CASSSSGRGEQFF.

In this sample, this clone turned up a few times. The chain links TRBV29-1 to TRBJ2-1; 7 bases line up with TRBD1. The CDR3 consists of 16 residues. The V gene's germline CDR1 is SQVTM and CDR2 ANQGSEA. Trimming took 8 bases from V and 0 from J; bases not matched to a gene: 13. CDR3 nucleotide sequence: TGCAGCACTGACATGGGACAGTCAAGCTCCTACAATGAGCAGTTCTTC. It specifies CSTDMGQSSSYNEQFF.

CDR3 amino acids: CASSQVPRGGNNEQFF. CDR3 nucleotides: TGTGCCAGCAGCCAAGTTCCGCGGGGGGGCAACAATGAGCAGTTCTTC. The chain joins TRBV3-1 (or the pseudogene TRBV3-2) to TRBJ2-1; 9 bases match TRBD2. The CDR3 runs to 16 residues. The trim removed 1 base at V and 5 bases at J, leaving 6 bases unmatched. CDR1 and CDR2 from the germline V gene are LGHDT and YNNKEL (reference sequence).

This chain joins TRBV5-4 and TRBJ1-1, with TRBD1 matching over 7 bases. The V segment lost 4 bases and the J segment 8 bases; nucleotides outside the gene matches: 8. The CDR3 covers 13 residues. Germline CDR1 is SGHNT and CDR2 is YYREEE (reference sequence). CDR3 region: CASSLRQGEEAFF. The CDR3 DNA reads as TGTGCCAGCAGCCTCAGACAGGGCGAAGAAGCTTTCTTT.

The rearrangement uses TRBV11-2 and TRBJ2-7, with TRBD1 as a possible D gene (5 bases). The CDR3 contains 18 residues. CDR1 and CDR2 from the germline V gene are SGHAT and FQNNGV. V lost 0 bases to trimming and J lost 4 bases, with 22 bases between them. CDR3 coding DNA: TGTGCCAGCAGCTTAGATTTGGGTTTAAGGGGTGGATCTTACGAGCAGTACTTC. As protein: CASSLDLGLRGGSYEQYF.

This rearrangement joins TRBV10-1 to TRBJ2-7; D might be TRBD1 (5 bases). The CDR3 totals 14 residues. Germline CDR1 and CDR2: WNHNN and SYGVQD (reference sequence). Between the trimmed V and J ends, which lost 5 bases and 2 bases, there was a span of 13 bases. The CDR3 DNA reads as TGCGCCAGCAGTCCCTCGGACAACCCCTACGAGCAGTACTTC. It specifies CASSPSDNPYEQYF.

This rearrangement joins TRBV5-1 to TRBJ2-1; 10 nucleotides line up with TRBD2. The CDR3 loop spans 16 amino acids. Trimming took 4 bases from V and 2 from J; bases not matched to a gene: 6. CDR1 SGHRS and CDR2 YFSETQ come from the germline V gene. The CDR3 sequence: CASSPRSGRAYNEQFF. The CDR3 region has the DNA TGCGCCAGCAGCCCTAGGAGCGGGAGGGCCTACAATGAGCAGTTCTTC.

This chain uses TRBV28 with TRBJ1-3; perhaps TRBD1 as D (6 bases). V lost 5 bases, J lost 0 bases, and 14 bases lay in between. CDR3 length: 16 amino acids. CDR1 is MDHEN and CDR2 is SYDVKM in the germline V gene. Here the CDR3 reads CASSQNTGSSGNTIYF. DNA of the CDR3: TGTGCCAGCAGTCAGAACACAGGGTCCTCTGGAAACACCATATATTTT. The full variable domain, its missing parts supplied by reference TRBV28 and TRBJ1-3, is DVKVTQSSRYLVKRTGEKVFLECVQDMDHENMFWYRQDPGLGLRLIYFSYDVKMKEKGDIPEGYSVSREKKERFSLILESASTNQTSMYLCASSQNTGSSGNTIYFGEGSWLTVV.

The chain recombines TRBV5-6 with TRBJ1-2, with TRBD1 matching 8 bases. Germline V gene sequence: CDR1 SGHDT, CDR2 YYEEEE. With V trimmed by 4 bases and J by 4 bases, 9 bases remained unmatched. CDR3 length: 15 amino acids. In DNA form, the CDR3 reads TGTGCCAGCAGCGCCCCGGGACAGGTTTTCTATGGCTACACCTTC. Translating gives CASSAPGQVFYGYTF.

The chain links TRBV27 to TRBJ1-2; D not certain. The CDR3 runs 15 residues. V was cut by 5 bases and J by 6 bases, with 19 bases left in between. Germline values: CDR1 MNHEY, CDR2 SMNVEV (reference sequence). DNA of the CDR3: TGTGCCAGCAGTAAAGATTCCGGGATCGGGAATGGCTACACCTTC. It codes for CASSKDSGIGNGYTF.

This rearrangement joins TRBV6-2 or TRBV6-3 to TRBJ2-5; 8 nucleotides line up with TRBD1. Germline V lookup: CDR1 MNHEY, CDR2 SVGEGT. The V segment lost 3 bases and the J segment 5 bases; nucleotides outside the gene matches: 5. The CDR3 contains 14 residues. CDR3 sequence (DNA): TGTGCCAGCAGTTATAACCGGGACAGGGAGACCCAGTACTTC. The encoded protein is CASSYNRDRETQYF.

The chain joins TRBV19 to TRBJ1-2; D possibly corresponds to TRBD1 (5 bases). Germline V CDR1 and CDR2: LNHDA, SQIVND (reference sequence). Between the trimmed V and J ends, which lost 7 bases and 0 bases, there was a span of 15 bases. The CDR3 contains 15 residues. In DNA form, the CDR3 reads TGTGCCAGTACCGAAACAGGAATCCCTAACTATGGCTACACCTTC. It encodes CASTETGIPNYGYTF.

The rearrangement links TRBV28 to TRBJ1-2; weak D call: TRBD1 (6 bases). This CDR3 has 15 amino acids. CDR1 is MDHEN and CDR2 is SYDVKM in the germline V gene. The germline V and J ends were trimmed by 6 bases and 5 bases, with 19 bases remaining between them. CDR3 in DNA: TGTGCCAGCAGGGTATTAGGGGGATCGGCTTATGGCTACACCTTC. Translated: CASRVLGGSAYGYTF.

The chain has TRBV19 and TRBJ1-5; perhaps TRBD1 as D (6 bases). The CDR3 has 17 amino acids. V lost 1 base and J 0 bases, leaving 13 bases between the germline ends. Germline CDR1 is LNHDA and CDR2 is SQIVND (reference sequence). The CDR3 spells CASSIVGTLYSNQPQHF. CDR3 sequence (DNA): TGTGCCAGTAGTATAGTTGGGACACTTTATAGCAATCAGCCCCAGCATTTT.

The genes are TRBV4-2 and TRBJ2-3; 9 bases agree with TRBD2. J lost 3 bases, V lost 0 bases, and 7 bases had no gene match. The CDR3 is made up of 17 amino acids. The V gene's germline CDR1 is LGHNA and CDR2 YNFKEQ. The CDR3 region has the DNA TGTGCCAGCAGCCAAGATGTGGCGGGAGGGGGTACAGATACGCAGTATTTT. Translating it yields CASSQDVAGGGTDTQYF.

This clone was recorded a few times. The CDR3 DNA reads TGTGCCAGCAGCGAAGCCCGGAGGGCGCAGTATTTT. Translated: CASSEARRAQYF. V gene TRBV7-9 combines with J gene TRBJ2-3, with D perhaps TRBD2 (6 bases). This CDR3 has 12 residues. The V gene's germline CDR1 is SEHNR and CDR2 FQNEAQ (reference sequence). V lost 5 bases to trimming and J lost 10 bases, with 13 bases between them.

The V gene is TRBV2, the J gene TRBJ2-5; D is uncertain. Trimming removed 1 base at V and 0 bases at J, with 6 bases between. The CDR3 extends over 14 amino acids. CDR1 SNHLY and CDR2 FYNNEI come from the germline V gene. The CDR3 DNA is TGTGCCAGCAGTGAAGGGAGTCACCAAGAGACCCAGTACTTC. This encodes CASSEGSHQETQYF.

The rearrangement joins TRBV3-1 (or the pseudogene TRBV3-2) to TRBJ1-1; D not resolved. This CDR3 contains 14 residues. Trimming took 1 base from V and 1 from J, leaving 7 bases between them. Germline V gene data show CDR1 as LGHDT and CDR2 as YNNKEL (reference sequence). CDR3 residues: CASSQVFGNTEAFF. The CDR3, as DNA: TGTGCCAGCAGCCAAGTGTTCGGGAACACTGAAGCTTTCTTT.